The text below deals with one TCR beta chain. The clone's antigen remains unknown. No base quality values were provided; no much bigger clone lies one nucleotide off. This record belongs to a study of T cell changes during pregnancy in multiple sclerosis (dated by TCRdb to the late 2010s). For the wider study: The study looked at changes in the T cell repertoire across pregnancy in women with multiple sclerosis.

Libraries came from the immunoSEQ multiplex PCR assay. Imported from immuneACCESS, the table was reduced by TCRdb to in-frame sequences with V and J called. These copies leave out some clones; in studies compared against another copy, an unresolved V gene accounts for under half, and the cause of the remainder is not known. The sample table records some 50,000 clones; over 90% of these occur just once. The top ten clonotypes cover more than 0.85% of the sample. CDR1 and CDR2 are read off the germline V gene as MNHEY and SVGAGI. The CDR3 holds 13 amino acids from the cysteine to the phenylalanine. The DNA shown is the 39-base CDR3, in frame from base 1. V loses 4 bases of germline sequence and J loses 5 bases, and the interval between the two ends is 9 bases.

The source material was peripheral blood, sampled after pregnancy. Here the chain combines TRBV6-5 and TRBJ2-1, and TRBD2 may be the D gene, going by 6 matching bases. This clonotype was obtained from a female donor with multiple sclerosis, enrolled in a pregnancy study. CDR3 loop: CASSFLADNEQFF. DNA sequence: TGTGCCAGCAGTTTCTTAGCGGACAATGAGCAGTTCTTC.